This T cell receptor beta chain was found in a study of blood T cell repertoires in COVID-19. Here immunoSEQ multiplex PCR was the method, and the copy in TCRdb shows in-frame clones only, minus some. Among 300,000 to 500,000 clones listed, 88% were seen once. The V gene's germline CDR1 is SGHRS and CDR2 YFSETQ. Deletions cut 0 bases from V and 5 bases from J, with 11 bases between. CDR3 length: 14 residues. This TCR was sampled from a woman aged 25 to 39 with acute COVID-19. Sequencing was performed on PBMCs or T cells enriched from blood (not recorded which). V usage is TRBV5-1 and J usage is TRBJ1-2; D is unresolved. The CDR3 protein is CASSLVHTSYGYTF. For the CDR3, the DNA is TGCGCCAGCAGCTTGGTTCACACCTCATATGGCTACACCTTC.